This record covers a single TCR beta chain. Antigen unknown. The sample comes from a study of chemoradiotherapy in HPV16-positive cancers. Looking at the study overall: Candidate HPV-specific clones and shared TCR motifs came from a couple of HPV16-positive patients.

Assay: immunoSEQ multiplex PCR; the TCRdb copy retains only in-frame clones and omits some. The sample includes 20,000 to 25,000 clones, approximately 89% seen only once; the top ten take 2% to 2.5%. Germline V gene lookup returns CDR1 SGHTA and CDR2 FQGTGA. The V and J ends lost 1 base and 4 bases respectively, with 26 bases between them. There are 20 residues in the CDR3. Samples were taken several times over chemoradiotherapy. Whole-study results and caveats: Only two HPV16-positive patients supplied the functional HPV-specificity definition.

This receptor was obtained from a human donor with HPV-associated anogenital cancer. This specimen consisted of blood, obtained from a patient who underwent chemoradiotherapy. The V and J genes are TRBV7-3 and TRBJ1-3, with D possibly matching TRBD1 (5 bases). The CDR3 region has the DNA TGTGCCAGCAGCTTAAATTTTAAAGGGGTGCGAGGTTTCGGGGGAAACACCATATATTTT. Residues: CASSLNFKGVRGFGGNTIYF. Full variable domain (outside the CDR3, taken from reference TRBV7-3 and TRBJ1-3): GAGVSQTPSNKVTEKGKYVELRCDPISGHTALYWYRQSLGQGPEFLIYFQGTGAADDSGLPNDRFFAVRPEGSVSTLKIQRTERGDSAVYLCASSLNFKGVRGFGGNTIYFGEGSWLTVV.